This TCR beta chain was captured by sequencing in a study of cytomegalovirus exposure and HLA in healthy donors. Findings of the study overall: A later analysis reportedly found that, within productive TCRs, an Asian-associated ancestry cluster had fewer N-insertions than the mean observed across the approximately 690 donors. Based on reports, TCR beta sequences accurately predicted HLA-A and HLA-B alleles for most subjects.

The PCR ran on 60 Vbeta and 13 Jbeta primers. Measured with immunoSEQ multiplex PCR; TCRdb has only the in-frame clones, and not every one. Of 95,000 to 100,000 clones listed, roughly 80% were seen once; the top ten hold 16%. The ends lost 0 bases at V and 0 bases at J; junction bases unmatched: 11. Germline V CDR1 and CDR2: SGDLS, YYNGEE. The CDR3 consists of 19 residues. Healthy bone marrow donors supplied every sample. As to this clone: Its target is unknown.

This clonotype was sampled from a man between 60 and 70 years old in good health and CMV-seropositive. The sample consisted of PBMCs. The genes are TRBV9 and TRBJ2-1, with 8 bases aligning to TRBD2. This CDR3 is CASSVGSGLGGSSYNEQFF. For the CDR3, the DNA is TGTGCCAGCAGCGTAGGTTCGGGACTAGGGGGGAGCTCCTACAATGAGCAGTTCTTC.